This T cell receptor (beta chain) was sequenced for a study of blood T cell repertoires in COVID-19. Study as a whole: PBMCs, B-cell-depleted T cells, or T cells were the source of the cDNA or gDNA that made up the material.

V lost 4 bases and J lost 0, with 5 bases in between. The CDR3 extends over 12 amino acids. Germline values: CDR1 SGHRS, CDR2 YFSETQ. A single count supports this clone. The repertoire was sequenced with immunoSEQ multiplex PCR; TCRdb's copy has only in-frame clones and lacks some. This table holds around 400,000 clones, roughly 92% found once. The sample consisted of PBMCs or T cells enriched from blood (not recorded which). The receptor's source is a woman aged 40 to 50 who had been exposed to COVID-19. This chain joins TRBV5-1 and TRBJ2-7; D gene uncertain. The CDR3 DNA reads TGCGCCAGCAGCCAGGACTCCTACGAGCAGTACTTC. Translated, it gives CASSQDSYEQYF.